Listed below are T cell receptor beta chains from one sample, sequenced in a study of radiotherapy plus CTLA-4 blockade in lung cancer. Assay used: immunoSEQ multiplex PCR; TCRdb lists only in-frame clones, some missing. The sample consists of about 60,000 clones, less than 85% of them appearing once. The material was peripheral blood, obtained from a patient treated with radiotherapy plus ipilimumab. All receptors come from a human donor with non-small cell lung cancer who had a complete response to radiotherapy plus ipilimumab. CDR3s include the opening cysteine and the closing phenylalanine or tryptophan. Each record gives: V gene, J gene, clone size, D gene, CDR3 protein, CDR3 DNA. D genes are given only for firm matches. Clone sizes are given selectively: once, few, many, or a class where the clone is expanded.

V gene: TRBV15; J gene: TRBJ1-5; clone size: .; D gene: .; CDR3 protein: CATSRGPSRSNQPQHF; CDR3 DNA: TGTGCCACCAGCAGAGGCCCTTCGCGGAGCAATCAGCCCCAGCATTTT
V gene: TRBV18; J gene: TRBJ2-2; clone size: .; D gene: .; CDR3 protein: CASSPLDTSNTGELFF; CDR3 DNA: TGTGCCAGCTCACCACTTGACACCTCGAACACCGGGGAGCTGTTTTTT
V gene: TRBV10-1; J gene: TRBJ2-4; clone size: .; D gene: .; CDR3 protein: CASSEAGGNIQYF; CDR3 DNA: TGCGCCAGCAGTGAGGCAGGGGGGAACATTCAGTACTTC
V gene: TRBV6-5; J gene: TRBJ1-2; clone size: .; D gene: .; CDR3 protein: CASSYSGVGRGYGYTF; CDR3 DNA: TGTGCCAGCAGTTACTCCGGGGTGGGGAGGGGGTATGGCTACACCTTC
V gene: TRBV11-3; J gene: TRBJ2-1; clone size: .; D gene: .; CDR3 protein: CASSGSQGYNEQFF; CDR3 DNA: TGTGCCAGCAGCGGTTCGCAGGGCTACAATGAGCAGTTCTTC
V gene: TRBV7-9; J gene: TRBJ1-4; clone size: .; D gene: .; CDR3 protein: CASSFRQDNEKLFF; CDR3 DNA: TGTGCCAGCAGCTTCCGACAGGATAATGAAAAACTGTTTTTT
V gene: TRBV28; J gene: TRBJ2-1; clone size: .; D gene: TRBD1; CDR3 protein: CASSFWTGALNEQFF; CDR3 DNA: TGTGCCAGCAGTTTCTGGACAGGGGCGCTTAATGAGCAGTTCTTC
V gene: TRBV5-1; J gene: TRBJ2-7; clone size: .; D gene: TRBD1; CDR3 protein: CASSLGDYGTGREQYF; CDR3 DNA: TGCGCCAGCAGCTTGGGGGACTATGGGACAGGGAGAGAGCAGTACTTC
V gene: TRBV2; J gene: TRBJ2-5; clone size: .; D gene: .; CDR3 protein: CASSGVGTQYF; CDR3 DNA: TGTGCCAGCAGCGGAGTAGGGACCCAGTACTTC
V gene: TRBV29-1; J gene: TRBJ2-4; clone size: .; D gene: TRBD2; CDR3 protein: CSGREGAKNIQYF; CDR3 DNA: TGCAGCGGTCGGGAGGGCGCCAAAAACATTCAGTACTTC
V gene: TRBV5-1; J gene: TRBJ2-5; clone size: .; D gene: TRBD1; CDR3 protein: CASSTGQGKTQYF; CDR3 DNA: TGCGCCAGCAGCACCGGACAGGGGAAGACCCAGTACTTC
V gene: TRBV18; J gene: TRBJ2-7; clone size: .; D gene: .; CDR3 protein: CASSPLVTGTSSYEQYF; CDR3 DNA: TGTGCCAGCTCACCACTCGTTACCGGGACAAGCTCCTACGAGCAGTACTTC
V gene: TRBV18; J gene: TRBJ2-5; clone size: .; D gene: TRBD2; CDR3 protein: CASSPGRSGGPQETQYF; CDR3 DNA: TGTGCCAGCTCACCAGGGAGGAGCGGGGGGCCGCAAGAGACCCAGTACTTC
V gene: TRBV18; J gene: TRBJ1-6; clone size: .; D gene: .; CDR3 protein: CASSPQNNSPLHF; CDR3 DNA: TGTGCCAGCTCACCTCAGAATAATTCACCCCTCCACTTT
V gene: TRBV7-6; J gene: TRBJ2-1; clone size: .; D gene: .; CDR3 protein: CASSFQETSWSIHEQFF; CDR3 DNA: TGTGCCAGCAGCTTTCAAGAGACTAGTTGGAGCATCCATGAGCAGTTCTTC
V gene: TRBV5-1; J gene: TRBJ2-5; clone size: .; D gene: .; CDR3 protein: CASSFPQGPQYF; CDR3 DNA: TGCGCCAGCAGCTTTCCACAGGGCCCACAGTACTTC
V gene: TRBV27; J gene: TRBJ2-1; clone size: .; D gene: TRBD2; CDR3 protein: CASSGLSGRANEQFF; CDR3 DNA: TGTGCCAGCAGTGGGTTGAGCGGGAGGGCCAATGAGCAGTTCTTC
V gene: TRBV5-1; J gene: TRBJ2-1; clone size: .; D gene: .; CDR3 protein: CASSLPGVRNEQFF; CDR3 DNA: TGCGCCAGCAGCCTGCCGGGGGTACGAAATGAGCAGTTCTTC
V gene: TRBV6-5; J gene: TRBJ1-3; clone size: few; D gene: .; CDR3 protein: CASSYERPLGGNTIYF; CDR3 DNA: TGTGCCAGCAGTTACGAGAGGCCCCTGGGTGGAAACACCATATATTTT
V gene: TRBV7-7; J gene: TRBJ2-7; clone size: .; D gene: .; CDR3 protein: CASSQAPGVSSYEQYF; CDR3 DNA: TGTGCCAGCAGCCAAGCCCCCGGGGTTAGCTCCTACGAGCAGTACTTC
V gene: TRBV7-8; J gene: TRBJ2-1; clone size: .; D gene: TRBD2; CDR3 protein: CASSPTMPSGTSVRNEQFF; CDR3 DNA: TGTGCCAGCAGCCCCACTATGCCTTCCGGGACTAGCGTACGGAATGAGCAGTTCTTC
V gene: TRBV4-1; J gene: TRBJ1-5; clone size: .; D gene: .; CDR3 protein: CASSQEVAAGSNQPQHF; CDR3 DNA: TGCGCCAGCAGCCAAGAGGTGGCAGCTGGGAGCAATCAACCCCAGCATTTT
V gene: TRBV7-9; J gene: TRBJ2-2; clone size: .; D gene: TRBD1; CDR3 protein: CASTILTGGANTGELFF; CDR3 DNA: TGTGCCAGCACCATCCTAACAGGGGGCGCGAACACCGGGGAGCTGTTTTTT
V gene: TRBV11-1; J gene: TRBJ2-1; clone size: .; D gene: .; CDR3 protein: CASSLGQLYNEQFF; CDR3 DNA: TGTGCCAGCAGCTTAGGCCAACTTTACAATGAGCAGTTCTTC
V gene: TRBV7-8; J gene: TRBJ1-5; clone size: few; D gene: TRBD1; CDR3 protein: CASSLDGQGFNQPQHF; CDR3 DNA: TGTGCCAGCAGCTTAGACGGACAGGGTTTCAATCAGCCCCAGCATTTT
V gene: TRBV6-5; J gene: TRBJ2-7; clone size: .; D gene: TRBD1; CDR3 protein: CASSGDRGSLYEQYF; CDR3 DNA: TGTGCCAGCAGTGGGGACAGGGGATCCCTCTACGAGCAGTACTTC
V gene: TRBV11-2; J gene: TRBJ2-7; clone size: .; D gene: TRBD1; CDR3 protein: CASSLVGQVNYEQYF; CDR3 DNA: TGTGCCAGCAGCTTAGTTGGACAGGTAAACTACGAGCAGTACTTC
V gene: TRBV7-7; J gene: TRBJ2-2; clone size: once; D gene: TRBD1; CDR3 protein: CASSSAWTGRTGELFF; CDR3 DNA: TGTGCCAGCAGCTCCGCCTGGACAGGGAGGACCGGGGAGCTGTTTTTT
V gene: TRBV7-8; J gene: TRBJ2-4; clone size: few; D gene: .; CDR3 protein: CASSSREGGDVTYF; CDR3 DNA: TGTGCCAGCAGCTCACGAGAAGGGGGGGACGTTACTTACTTC
V gene: TRBV10-1; J gene: TRBJ2-3; clone size: .; D gene: .; CDR3 protein: CAIWDWSTDTQYF; CDR3 DNA: TGCGCCATCTGGGACTGGAGCACAGATACGCAGTATTTT
V gene: TRBV11-2; J gene: TRBJ2-3; clone size: .; D gene: TRBD2; CDR3 protein: CASSLVPRGGSTDTQYF; CDR3 DNA: TGTGCCAGCAGCTTAGTTCCCCGGGGGGGGTCCACAGATACGCAGTATTTT
V gene: TRBV28; J gene: TRBJ2-1; clone size: .; D gene: .; CDR3 protein: CASSTSRGQFF; CDR3 DNA: TGTGCCAGCAGTACCTCTAGGGGGCAGTTCTTC
V gene: TRBV4-1; J gene: TRBJ1-1; clone size: .; D gene: .; CDR3 protein: CASSQVIGARGTEAFF; CDR3 DNA: TGCGCCAGCAGCCAAGTTATTGGCGCGCGGGGCACTGAAGCTTTCTTT
V gene: TRBV19; J gene: TRBJ1-2; clone size: .; D gene: .; CDR3 protein: CASSTVVGHLYGYTF; CDR3 DNA: TGTGCCAGTAGTACGGTCGTGGGCCACCTCTATGGCTACACCTTC
V gene: TRBV2; J gene: TRBJ2-7; clone size: .; D gene: TRBD2; CDR3 protein: CASSERGRAGYEQYF; CDR3 DNA: TGTGCCAGCAGTGAACGCGGGAGGGCCGGTTACGAGCAGTACTTC
V gene: TRBV27; J gene: TRBJ2-1; clone size: few; D gene: .; CDR3 protein: CASSRPSASYNEQFF; CDR3 DNA: TGTGCCAGCAGTCGCCCCAGCGCCTCCTACAATGAGCAGTTCTTC
V gene: TRBV18; J gene: TRBJ2-7; clone size: .; D gene: .; CDR3 protein: CASSSARQAYEQYF; CDR3 DNA: TGTGCCAGCTCAAGCGCCCGACAGGCCTACGAGCAGTACTTC
V gene: TRBV11-2; J gene: TRBJ2-2; clone size: .; D gene: .; CDR3 protein: CASSVHLALNTGELFF; CDR3 DNA: TGTGCCAGCAGCGTTCATTTGGCTTTGAACACCGGGGAGCTGTTTTTT
V gene: TRBV6-5; J gene: TRBJ2-7; clone size: .; D gene: TRBD1; CDR3 protein: CASRGQSLNYEQYF; CDR3 DNA: TGTGCCAGCAGGGGACAGTCTCTAAACTACGAGCAGTACTTC
V gene: TRBV4-1; J gene: TRBJ1-5; clone size: .; D gene: .; CDR3 protein: CASSQDAYSRNQPQHF; CDR3 DNA: TGCGCCAGCAGCCAAGATGCCTACAGCCGCAATCAGCCCCAGCATTTT
V gene: TRBV19; J gene: TRBJ2-1; clone size: .; D gene: .; CDR3 protein: CASSASGLGQFF; CDR3 DNA: TGTGCCAGTAGTGCCTCAGGGCTGGGACAGTTCTTC
V gene: TRBV19; J gene: TRBJ1-2; clone size: medium-sized; D gene: TRBD1; CDR3 protein: CASCLTGLNGYTF; CDR3 DNA: TGTGCCAGTTGCCTGACAGGGCTTAATGGCTACACCTTC
V gene: TRBV18; J gene: TRBJ1-1; clone size: .; D gene: .; CDR3 protein: CASSLGENTEAFF; CDR3 DNA: TGTGCCAGCTCACTGGGAGAGAACACTGAAGCTTTCTTT
V gene: TRBV6-5; J gene: TRBJ2-5; clone size: .; D gene: TRBD1; CDR3 protein: CASRADRGVETQYF; CDR3 DNA: TGTGCCAGCAGGGCGGACAGGGGAGTTGAGACCCAGTACTTC
V gene: TRBV6-5; J gene: TRBJ2-1; clone size: .; D gene: .; CDR3 protein: CASSYIFGVGNNEQFF; CDR3 DNA: TGTGCCAGCAGTTACATCTTCGGGGTAGGAAACAATGAGCAGTTCTTC
V gene: TRBV28; J gene: TRBJ2-1; clone size: .; D gene: .; CDR3 protein: CASSFFSFGEQFF; CDR3 DNA: TGTGCCAGCAGTTTCTTCTCCTTCGGTGAGCAGTTCTTC
V gene: TRBV27; J gene: TRBJ2-2; clone size: .; D gene: .; CDR3 protein: CASSPRTGSGTGELFF; CDR3 DNA: TGTGCCAGCAGTCCTCGGACGGGATCGGGCACCGGGGAGCTGTTTTTT